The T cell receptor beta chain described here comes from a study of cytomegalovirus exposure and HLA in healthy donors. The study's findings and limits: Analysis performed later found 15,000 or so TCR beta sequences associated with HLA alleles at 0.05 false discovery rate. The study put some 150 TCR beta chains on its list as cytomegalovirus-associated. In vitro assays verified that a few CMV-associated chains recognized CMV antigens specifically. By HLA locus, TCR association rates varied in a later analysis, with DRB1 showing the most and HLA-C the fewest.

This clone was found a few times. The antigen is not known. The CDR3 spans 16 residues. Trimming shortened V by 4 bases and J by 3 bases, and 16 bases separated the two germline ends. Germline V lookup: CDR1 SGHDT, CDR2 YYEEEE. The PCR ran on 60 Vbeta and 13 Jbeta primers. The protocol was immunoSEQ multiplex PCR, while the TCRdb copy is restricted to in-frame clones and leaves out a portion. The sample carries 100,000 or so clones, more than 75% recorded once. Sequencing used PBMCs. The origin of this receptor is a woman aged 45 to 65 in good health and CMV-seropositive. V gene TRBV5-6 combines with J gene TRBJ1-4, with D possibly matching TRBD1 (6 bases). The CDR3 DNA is TGTGCCAGCAGCCCGGCGGGGGCGCGGGCTAATGAAAAACTGTTTTTT. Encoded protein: CASSPAGARANEKLFF.